This T cell receptor (beta chain) was retrieved from a study of cytomegalovirus exposure and HLA in healthy donors. The CDR3 length is 16 residues. Per germline, CDR1 SGHAT and CDR2 FQNNGV. The V and J ends lost 3 bases and 4 bases, in that order; junction bases with no gene match: 9. Vbeta (60) and Jbeta (13) primers were used in the PCR. The data were produced by immunoSEQ multiplex PCR, yet TCRdb's version contains in-frame clones alone and is incomplete. Among roughly 130,000 clones listed, approximately 73% were seen once. V usage is TRBV11-2 and J usage is TRBJ1-5; 7 nucleotides line up with TRBD1. This TCR derives from a middle-aged woman in good health and CMV-seronegative. Sequencing was done on a sample of PBMCs. CDR3 coding DNA: TGTGCCAGCAGCTTCGACCGGGACAGCGCTAATCAGCCCCAGCATTTT. Its translation: CASSFDRDSANQPQHF.